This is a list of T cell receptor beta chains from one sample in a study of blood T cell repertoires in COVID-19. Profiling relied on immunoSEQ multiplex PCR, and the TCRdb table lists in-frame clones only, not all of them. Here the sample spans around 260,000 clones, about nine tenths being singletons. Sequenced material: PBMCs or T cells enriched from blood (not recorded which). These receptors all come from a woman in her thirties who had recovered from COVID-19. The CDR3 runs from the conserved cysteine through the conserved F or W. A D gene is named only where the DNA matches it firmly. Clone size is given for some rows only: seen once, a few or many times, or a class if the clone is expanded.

TGCGCCAGCAGCTCTCAGCGGGAAAACGGCAATGAGCAGTTCTTC,CASSSQRENGNEQFF,TRBJ2-1,once,TRBD2,TRBV5-1
TGTGCCAGCAGCACCCTGGGGCCGCACTACGAGCAGTACTTC,CASSTLGPHYEQYF,TRBJ2-7,NA,NA,TRBV7-2
TGTGCCAGCAGCCAGCTCGCCAGTCAGGGAGAAAAACTGTTTTTT,CASSQLASQGEKLFF,TRBJ1-4,few,NA,TRBV14
TGTGCCAGCAACCCGGGGGGCCAGCCCGGAACTTTCAACTATGGCTACACCTTC,CASNPGGQPGTFNYGYTF,TRBJ1-2,NA,NA,TRBV7-2
TGCGCCAGCCCGGGTTTACGAGGTAATGAAAAACTGTTTTTT,CASPGLRGNEKLFF,TRBJ1-4,NA,NA,TRBV4-1
TGCGCCAGCAGTGAGAGAGACACGAACACCGGGGAGCTGTTTTTT,CASSERDTNTGELFF,TRBJ2-2,NA,NA,TRBV10-1
TGTGCCAGCAGCTTACGTCTGGGCGATTCTGGGGCCAACGTCCTGACTTTC,CASSLRLGDSGANVLTF,TRBJ2-6,NA,NA,TRBV7-2
TGTGCCAGCAGGGTGGGACAGGGAAGTACTGAAGCTTTCTTT,CASRVGQGSTEAFF,TRBJ1-1,NA,TRBD1,TRBV28
TGTGCCAGCAGTTTCAAGAGTATGAACACTGAAGCTTTCTTT,CASSFKSMNTEAFF,TRBJ1-1,NA,NA,TRBV6-6
TGTGCCAGCAGATTATACGAGCAGTACTTC,CASRLYEQYF,TRBJ2-7,NA,NA,TRBV6-5
TGTGCCAGCACCAACTCCGGGACAGGGAGAGAGACCCAGTACTTC,CASTNSGTGRETQYF,TRBJ2-5,once,TRBD1,TRBV7-2
TGTGCCAGCAGTGAAGTAAACCTAGCGGGGGGCACCGGGGAGCTGTTTTTT,CASSEVNLAGGTGELFF,TRBJ2-2,NA,TRBD2,TRBV2
TGTGCCTGGAGTCCCGACTGGAGCTCTGGGGCCAACGTCCTGACTTTC,CAWSPDWSSGANVLTF,TRBJ2-6,NA,NA,TRBV30
TGTGCCACCAGTTTAGGGGCTAGCGGGAGTCGTAATTTTCCGGAGACCCAGTACTTC,CATSLGASGSRNFPETQYF,TRBJ2-5,NA,TRBD2,TRBV15
TGTGCCAGCAGCCGAGAGACGTGGGACTCATTCACAGATACGCAGTATTTT,CASSRETWDSFTDTQYF,TRBJ2-3,NA,NA,TRBV7-8
TGTGCCAGCAGCGTATCAGGGGTCCCGTCTCCCAATCAGCCCCAGCATTTT,CASSVSGVPSPNQPQHF,TRBJ1-5,NA,NA,TRBV9
TGTGCCAGCAGCCCCTCGGAGGGAACAGAGAGCACTGAAGCTTTCTTT,CASSPSEGTESTEAFF,TRBJ1-1,NA,NA,TRBV9
TGCGCCAGCAGCCAAGATCGACGGCTAAATAGCAACACTGAAGCTTTCTTT,CASSQDRRLNSNTEAFF,TRBJ1-1,NA,NA,TRBV4-1
TGTGCCTGGAGTTGGGGACAGGGAGATAAACTGTTTTTT,CAWSWGQGDKLFF,TRBJ1-4,NA,TRBD1,TRBV30
TGTGCCAGCAGTCATGGTCTAGCGGGAGGCTACGAGCAGTACTTC,CASSHGLAGGYEQYF,TRBJ2-7,NA,TRBD2,TRBV27
TGTGCCAGTGCCGGGACAGGGGGTGTCGGCAATCAGCCCCAGCATTTT,CASAGTGGVGNQPQHF,TRBJ1-5,NA,TRBD1,TRBV19
TGTGCCTGGAGTGCCGGGACAGGGGGCCCTTATAGCAATCAGCCCCAGCATTTT,CAWSAGTGGPYSNQPQHF,TRBJ1-5,NA,TRBD1,TRBV30
TGTGCCAGTAGTACTAGCGTCCACAATGAGCAGTTCTTC,CASSTSVHNEQFF,TRBJ2-1,NA,NA,TRBV19
TGTGCCAGCAGTTTATCGACAGAGAATTCACCCCTCCACTTT,CASSLSTENSPLHF,TRBJ1-6,NA,NA,TRBV27
TGTGCCAGCAGTAACCTCCCGGGACAGGGTCGGAATTCCGGCTACACCTTC,CASSNLPGQGRNSGYTF,TRBJ1-2,NA,TRBD1,TRBV2
TGTGCCAGCAGCGTAGCGGGGGGAGGGGGTTCTGGAAACACCATATATTTT,CASSVAGGGGSGNTIYF,TRBJ1-3,NA,NA,TRBV9
TGTGCCAGGGGGGATCCGGACAGACTTTACAATGAGCAGTTCTTC,CARGDPDRLYNEQFF,TRBJ2-1,once,NA,TRBV6-5
TGTGCCAGCAGTCTCGGACAGAGTAACTATGGCTACACCTTC,CASSLGQSNYGYTF,TRBJ1-2,NA,NA,TRBV28
TGTGCCTGGAGTGCGGGACAGGGGGCCATTCAGCCCCAGCATTTT,CAWSAGQGAIQPQHF,TRBJ1-5,NA,TRBD1,TRBV30
TGTGCCAGCAGCTTAGTGATTGGAGCGGGAGGGGGAAATGAGCAGTTCTTC,CASSLVIGAGGGNEQFF,TRBJ2-1,once,TRBD2,TRBV7-9
TGTGCCAGCACCCGGACAGGGGGCAATCAGCCCCAGCATTTT,CASTRTGGNQPQHF,TRBJ1-5,NA,TRBD1,TRBV2
TGTGCCAGCAGATCCTGGGGGTCGAGGGGGCCGAGGTCACCCCTCCACTTT,CASRSWGSRGPRSPLHF,TRBJ1-6,NA,TRBD1,TRBV5-4
TGTGCCAGCAGTGCATACAGGGCAACTAATGAAAAACTGTTTTTT,CASSAYRATNEKLFF,TRBJ1-4,NA,NA,TRBV6-1
TGTGCCACCAGACGCGAAGGGGTCTACGAGCAGTACTTC,CATRREGVYEQYF,TRBJ2-7,NA,NA,TRBV10-3
TGTGCCAGCAGTAGGACAGATCTTACGGTTGGTGGTGGCTACACCTTC,CASSRTDLTVGGGYTF,TRBJ1-2,NA,NA,TRBV28
TGTGCCAGTAGTATAGGAACAGGCAACACTGAAGCTTTCTTT,CASSIGTGNTEAFF,TRBJ1-1,NA,NA,TRBV19
TGTGCCAGCTCACCACCCAACAGGGCCGCGAACACCGGGGAGCTGTTTTTT,CASSPPNRAANTGELFF,TRBJ2-2,NA,NA,TRBV18
TGTGCCAGCAGCCAAGATTACGGGGACACAGATACGCAGTATTTT,CASSQDYGDTDTQYF,TRBJ2-3,few,NA,TRBV4-2
TGTGCCAGCAGCGTAAGCGGGAGGGAAGATACGCAGTATTTT,CASSVSGREDTQYF,TRBJ2-3,NA,TRBD2,TRBV9
TGCGCCAGCAGCTTGGATGGGACAGGGAACACTGAAGCTTTCTTT,CASSLDGTGNTEAFF,TRBJ1-1,NA,TRBD1,TRBV5-1
TGTGCCAGCTCACGGGACAAGTCCTACAATGAGCAGTTCTTC,CASSRDKSYNEQFF,TRBJ2-1,few,NA,TRBV18
TGTGCCAGCAGCCTGGACAGGGGTGGAAACACCATATATTTT,CASSLDRGGNTIYF,TRBJ1-3,NA,TRBD1,TRBV7-9
TGCGCCAGCAGCCTATCGGGACAGGCTTCAGATACGCAGTATTTT,CASSLSGQASDTQYF,TRBJ2-3,NA,TRBD1,TRBV4-3
TGTGCCAGCAGCAAGACTAGCGGGGCATACAATGAGCAGTTCTTC,CASSKTSGAYNEQFF,TRBJ2-1,NA,TRBD2,TRBV3-1/TRBV3-2
TGTGCCAGCAGCGGGACAGGGGTTTATGAGCAGTACTTC,CASSGTGVYEQYF,TRBJ2-7,NA,TRBD1,TRBV28